This T cell receptor (beta chain) was obtained from a study of blood T cell repertoires in COVID-19. On the study more broadly: Whether acute or convalescent, the COVID-19 samples came from the United States, Italy and Spain. Nucleic acid was either cDNA or gDNA, and it came from T cells, B-cell-depleted T cells, or PBMCs.

Germline CDR1 and CDR2: MNHEY and SVGAGI. The V gene end was trimmed by 6 bases and the J gene end by 2 bases; junction bases not matched to a gene: 7. This CDR3 contains 15 residues. Enrolment of Seattle patients took place during active infection, and they were followed longitudinally. Sequencing was performed with immunoSEQ multiplex PCR; in TCRdb, only in-frame clones are kept and a portion is missing. There are 150,000 to 200,000 clones in the sample; roughly 87% occur only once, and less than 9.5% lies in the top ten. This rearrangement joins TRBV6-5 to TRBJ2-5; 9 nucleotides align to TRBD1. Sequencing used peripheral blood. The sequence was collected from a woman aged 55-69 years with COVID-19, enrolled during active disease. The CDR3: CASSRDRDFQETQYF. CDR3 in DNA: TGTGCCAGCAGCCGGGACAGGGATTTTCAAGAGACCCAGTACTTC.